These 22 T cell receptor beta chains were all obtained from the same sample, sequenced in a study of OX40 agonist ivuxolimab in advanced cancers. The assay was immunoSEQ multiplex PCR, and TCRdb's table has in-frame clones only and misses some. Among about 110,000 clones listed, 75% to 95% were seen once. Sequenced material: CD4+ or CD8+ T cells sorted from blood, taken in a trial of the OX40 agonist ivuxolimab. The receptors derive from an adult with an advanced solid tumor such as melanoma, head and neck, liver or kidney cancer.

This sequence joins TRBV18 and TRBJ2-3; D remains unclear. The germline gives CDR1 KGHSH, CDR2 LQKENI. V was clipped by 4 bases and J by 4 bases, with 6 bases between them. The CDR3 spans 12 residues. CDR3 in DNA: TGTGCCAGCTCACGGGTTCCAGATACGCAGTATTTT. Translating gives CASSRVPDTQYF.

J is TRBJ1-5 and V is TRBV5-8; perhaps TRBD1 as D (5 bases). The CDR3 loop spans 13 amino acids. The germline V gene has CDR1 SGHTS and CDR2 YDEGEE. The V gene lost 4 bases and the J gene lost 5 bases, with 10 bases spanning the gap. The CDR3 sequence is CASSPWGDQPQHF. CDR3 sequence (DNA): TGTGCCAGCAGCCCATGGGGGGATCAGCCCCAGCATTTT.

The CDR3 coding sequence is TGTGCCAGCAGTTTAACGACAGGGGGGAGGGAGACCCAGTACTTC. It translates to CASSLTTGGRETQYF. The chain uses TRBV28 and TRBJ2-5; 9 bases agree with TRBD1. The germline V gene has CDR1 MDHEN and CDR2 SYDVKM. The CDR3 sequence is 15 residues long. Unmatched junction bases numbered 6, after V lost 2 bases and J lost 5 bases.

The chain is built from TRBV7-2 and TRBJ1-2; 8 bases are shared with TRBD1. The J segment lost 4 bases and the V segment lost 1 base, leaving 17 bases of the junction unmatched. The germline CDR1 and CDR2 sequences are SGHTA and FQGNSA. The length of the CDR3 is 19 residues. CDR3 sequence reads: CASSLGDLGMTGVGYGYTF. The CDR3 DNA sequence: TGTGCCAGCAGCTTAGGGGATCTGGGAATGACAGGGGTGGGCTATGGCTACACCTTC.

V usage is TRBV19 and J usage is TRBJ2-7, with 8 bases aligning to TRBD2. CDR1 LNHDA and CDR2 SQIVND come from the germline V gene (reference sequence). After removal of 9 bases from V and 7 bases from J, the junction contained 14 bases not matched to a gene. This CDR3 comprises 14 residues. This CDR3 reads CASAGREAPREQYF. CDR3 nucleotides: TGTGCCAGCGCCGGGCGGGAGGCCCCGAGGGAGCAGTACTTC.

V usage is TRBV4-2 and J usage is TRBJ2-3, with a possible D match to TRBD2 (6 bases). Deletions cut 3 bases from V and 7 bases from J, with 17 bases between. Germline V gene sequence: CDR1 LGHNA, CDR2 YNFKEQ. The CDR3 is 15 amino acids. DNA of the CDR3: TGTGCCAGCAGCCAGGAAATGGGCGCGGGAAATACGCAGTATTTT. It encodes CASSQEMGAGNTQYF.

This sequence joins TRBV30 and TRBJ1-1, with D perhaps TRBD1 (5 bases). The CDR3 is 14 amino acids. With 1 base removed from V and 1 base from J, the gap between germline ends came to 10 bases. From germline, CDR1 is GTSNPN and CDR2 SVGIG (reference sequence). The CDR3, as DNA: TGTGCCTGGAGTGCACCCGACAGGAACACTGAAGCTTTCTTT. Protein product: CAWSAPDRNTEAFF.

V gene TRBV28 combines with J gene TRBJ2-7; possibly TRBD1 or TRBD2 for D (5 bases each). V dropped 8 bases and J dropped 4 bases, with 18 bases sitting between them. The CDR3 runs 14 residues. From germline, CDR1 is MDHEN and CDR2 SYDVKM. The CDR3 nucleotides read TGTGCCAGCGGCACGGGACCCGGGTCATACGAGCAGTACTTC. Translated: CASGTGPGSYEQYF. Using reference TRBV28 and TRBJ2-7 for the parts outside the CDR3, the full variable domain is DVKVTQSSRYLVKRTGEKVFLECVQDMDHENMFWYRQDPGLGLRLIYFSYDVKMKEKGDIPEGYSVSREKKERFSLILESASTNQTSMYLCASGTGPGSYEQYFGPGTRLTVT.

The CDR3 DNA reads TGTACCCTTGGAAGGGGGAGCTCCTACGAGCAGTACTTC. Translation gives CTLGRGSSYEQYF. The chain is built from TRBV6-1 and TRBJ2-7; tentatively, D is TRBD1 (6 bases). The germline gives CDR1 MNHNS, CDR2 SASEGT. This CDR3 has 13 amino acids.

The genes are TRBV28 and TRBJ1-2; 10 bases align to TRBD1. Germline V gene lookup returns CDR1 MDHEN and CDR2 SYDVKM. This CDR3 is built from 14 residues. V was clipped by 3 bases and J by 8 bases; unmatched bases: 6. The CDR3 loop is CASSFHGTGEGYTF. CDR3 bases: TGTGCCAGCAGTTTCCACGGGACAGGGGAAGGCTACACCTTC.

The gene calls are TRBV10-1 and TRBJ2-7, with TRBD2 as a possible D gene (5 bases). The ends were cut back, 5 bases at V and 2 bases at J, with 13 bases in the middle. This CDR3 is built from 14 residues. Per the germline V gene, CDR1 is WNHNN and CDR2 is SYGVQD (reference sequence). The CDR3 DNA is TGCGCCAGCAGTCCCCTCGACGGGACCTACGAGCAGTACTTC. Encoded protein: CASSPLDGTYEQYF.

This clone was observed once. The rearrangement joins TRBV7-6 to TRBJ2-2; 8 positions match TRBD1. The CDR3 spans 16 residues. The germline V gene has CDR1 SGHVS and CDR2 FNYEAQ. J was trimmed by 4 bases and V by 5 bases; bases with no gene match: 9. In DNA, the CDR3 is TGTGCCAGCAGCCCCCGCTCCACAGGGGGCACCGGGGAGCTGTTTTTT. This codes for CASSPRSTGGTGELFF.

V gene TRBV6-5 combines with J gene TRBJ1-6; D is perhaps TRBD1 (5 bases). The CDR3 is 16 amino acids. Germline V gene lookup returns CDR1 MNHEY and CDR2 SVGAGI. V was trimmed by 0 bases and J by 8 bases, leaving 14 bases between them. The CDR3 bases are TGTGCCAGCAGTTACTCGGAAGGGGTAGGGGATTCACCCCTCCACTTT. As protein: CASSYSEGVGDSPLHF.

The sample holds one count of this clone. The chain couples TRBV5-1 to TRBJ2-2, with 12 bases that match TRBD2. The CDR3 is made up of 16 amino acids. Trimming cost V 2 bases and J 5 bases; bases outside gene matches: 4. In germline, CDR1 is SGHRS, CDR2 YFSETQ. CDR3 protein: CASSLLAGGMTGELFF. In nucleotides, the CDR3 is TGCGCCAGCAGCTTACTAGCGGGAGGAATGACCGGGGAGCTGTTTTTT. Looking up the rest from reference TRBV5-1 and TRBJ2-2 gives the full variable domain: KAGVTQTPRYLIKTRGQQVTLSCSPISGHRSVSWYQQTPGQGLQFLFEYFSETQRNKGNFPGRFSGRQFSNSRSEMNVSTLELGDSALYLCASSLLAGGMTGELFFGEGSRLTVL.

The chain is built from TRBV7-3 and TRBJ2-5; 14 bases match TRBD2. The CDR3 is 18 amino acids. Germline CDR1 reads SGHTA; CDR2 reads FQGTGA. Trimming at V came to 5 bases and at J to 5 bases, leaving 13 bases not matched to a gene. CDR3 loop: CASSPRGLAGDHVETQYF. CDR3 DNA sequence: TGTGCCAGCAGCCCCAGGGGACTAGCGGGAGACCACGTGGAGACCCAGTACTTC.

V gene TRBV6-5 combines with J gene TRBJ2-7; possibly TRBD1 or TRBD2 for D (5 bases each). The CDR3 extends over 13 amino acids. The germline CDR1 and CDR2 sequences are MNHEY and SVGAGI. Trimming took 11 bases from V and 4 from J, leaving 18 bases between them. DNA of the CDR3: TGTGCCTATCCCGGGGCGGTTCAATACGAGCAGTACTTC. Translating it yields CAYPGAVQYEQYF.

The chain recombines TRBV28 with TRBJ2-7; the match to TRBD2 covers 7 bases. This CDR3 contains 14 residues. CDR1 and CDR2 (germline): MDHEN, SYDVKM. The V gene end was trimmed by 3 bases and the J gene end by 4 bases; junction bases not matched to a gene: 6. The CDR3 loop reads CASSFSGFDYEQYF. The CDR3 DNA reads TGTGCCAGCAGTTTTAGCGGGTTTGATTACGAGCAGTACTTC.

This chain joins TRBV28 and TRBJ2-1, with 14 bases identical to TRBD2. The CDR3 has 16 residues. V shed 4 bases and J 12 bases; nucleotides not matched to a gene: 11. Germline V CDR1 and CDR2: MDHEN, SYDVKM. The CDR3 nucleotides read TGTGCCAGCAGTTCTGCCGGGACTAGCGGGAGAGACGTGCAGTTCTTC. Amino acid sequence: CASSSAGTSGRDVQFF. The whole variable domain, filled in from reference TRBV28 and TRBJ2-1, reads DVKVTQSSRYLVKRTGEKVFLECVQDMDHENMFWYRQDPGLGLRLIYFSYDVKMKEKGDIPEGYSVSREKKERFSLILESASTNQTSMYLCASSSAGTSGRDVQFFGPGTRLTVL.

CDR3 loop: CASSSLKSYEQYF. In DNA form, the CDR3 reads TGTGCCAGCAGTTCCCTCAAATCCTACGAGCAGTACTTC. The rearrangement uses TRBV6-5 and TRBJ2-7; no clear D. The ends were cut back, 4 bases at V and 1 base at J, with 8 bases in the middle. Per germline, CDR1 MNHEY and CDR2 SVGAGI. There are 13 residues in the CDR3.

This sequence joins TRBV5-4 and TRBJ2-7; no clear D. Germline V lookup: CDR1 SGHNT, CDR2 YYREEE (reference sequence). The germline V and J ends were trimmed by 0 bases and 6 bases, with 13 bases remaining between them. The CDR3 runs 14 residues. The CDR3 bases are TGTGCCAGCAGCTTGGACTTCGAGCTCCGCGAGCAGTACTTC. It encodes CASSLDFELREQYF.

The J gene is TRBJ2-3, the V gene TRBV7-3; unclear D gene. V was cut by 5 bases and J by 3 bases, with 12 bases left in between. Per germline, CDR1 SGHTA and CDR2 FQGTGA. The CDR3 has 14 amino acids. CDR3 coding DNA: TGTGCCAGCAGCCGCGGTCACGTGACAGATACGCAGTATTTT. Its translation: CASSRGHVTDTQYF.

The gene calls are TRBV7-2 and TRBJ2-7; D ambiguous. Trimming cost V 5 bases and J 5 bases, with 7 bases left between them. The CDR3 consists of 11 residues. CDR1 is SGHTA and CDR2 is FQGNSA in the germline V gene. CDR3 amino acids: CASSPGHEQYF. In DNA, the CDR3 is TGTGCCAGCAGCCCTGGGCACGAGCAGTACTTC.